These T cell receptor beta chains were read from a single sample in a study of radiation and T cells in renal cell carcinoma. Sequenced by immunoSEQ multiplex PCR; TCRdb stores in-frame clones only, minus some. Among 10,000 to 15,000 clones listed, 30% to 35% were seen once. The material sequenced was tumor tissue, taken from a patient whose treatment included radiotherapy and nephrectomy. Every receptor here comes from a man aged 55 to 70 with renal cell carcinoma. Each CDR3 is given with its conserved first and last residue. D genes are given only for firm matches. Rows may omit the clone size; those that give it use once, few, many or a size class.

>NA|16|NA|TRBV5-6|TRBJ1-3
CASSLGLRTSGNTIYF
TGTGCCAGCAGCTTGGGGCTAAGGACATCTGGAAACACCATATATTTT
>TRBD1|13|NA|TRBV5-1|TRBJ2-5
CASSPDRGETQYF
TGCGCCAGCAGCCCGGACAGGGGCGAGACCCAGTACTTC
>NA|14|many|TRBV4-1|TRBJ2-5
CASSQEGAGETQYF
TGCGCCAGCAGCCAAGAGGGGGCCGGAGAGACCCAGTACTTC
>NA|15|few|TRBV6-5|TRBJ2-1
CASRLELGSYNEQFF
TGTGCCAGCAGACTGGAACTAGGATCCTACAATGAGCAGTTCTTC
>NA|13|NA|TRBV14|TRBJ1-2
CASSYDRNYGYTF
TGTGCCAGCAGCTACGACAGGAACTATGGCTACACCTTC
>NA|14|medium-sized|TRBV30|TRBJ2-3
CAWTRGQGTDTQYF
TGTGCCTGGACCCGGGGGCAGGGCACAGATACGCAGTATTTT
>NA|15|few|TRBV25-1|TRBJ1-3
CASSPGTGSGNTIYF
TGTGCCAGCAGTCCCGGGACGGGCTCTGGAAACACCATATATTTT
>NA|13|NA|TRBV6-1|TRBJ1-4
CASSELRDEKLFF
TGTGCCAGCAGTGAATTAAGGGATGAAAAACTGTTTTTT
>TRBD1|15|NA|TRBV11-3|TRBJ1-2
CASSLDRDRGSGYTF
TGTGCCAGCAGCTTAGATCGGGACAGAGGTAGTGGCTACACCTTC
>NA|16|NA|TRBV29-1|TRBJ1-5
CSVPSSRRGDYQPQHF
TGCAGCGTACCATCCTCAAGGCGGGGAGACTATCAGCCCCAGCATTTT
>NA|15|NA|TRBV14|TRBJ2-3
CASSQGDSGTDTQYF
TGTGCCAGCAGCCAGGGGGACTCCGGCACAGATACGCAGTATTTT
>NA|13|many|TRBV27|TRBJ2-5
CASSLLDEETQYF
TGTGCCAGCAGTTTATTGGATGAAGAGACCCAGTACTTC
>TRBD1|15|NA|TRBV5-4|TRBJ2-5
CASSWTGGWGETQYF
TGTGCCAGCAGCTGGACAGGGGGTTGGGGAGAGACCCAGTACTTC
>TRBD1|15|NA|TRBV7-2|TRBJ1-1
CASSLAVGQENEAFF
TGTGCCAGCAGCTTAGCCGTGGGACAGGAGAATGAAGCTTTCTTT
>NA|16|medium-sized|TRBV7-9|TRBJ1-2
CASSLGSPSRTYGYTF
TGTGCCAGCAGCTTAGGGTCACCCTCCAGAACCTATGGCTACACCTTC
>NA|15|NA|TRBV15|TRBJ2-5
CATRPYEGVQETQYF
TGTGCCACCAGGCCCTACGAAGGCGTTCAAGAGACCCAGTACTTC
>TRBD1|13|NA|TRBV6-5|TRBJ1-2
CASSRDSNYGYTF
TGTGCCAGCAGCCGGGACAGTAACTATGGCTACACCTTC
>NA|15|NA|TRBV5-8|TRBJ1-6
CASSLDGRNNSPLHF
TGTGCCAGCAGCTTGGACGGCAGAAATAATTCACCCCTCCACTTT
>NA|16|NA|TRBV13|TRBJ1-1
CASSYRPGHRNTEAFF
TGTGCCAGCAGCTACAGACCGGGACATAGAAACACTGAAGCTTTCTTT
>NA|13|NA|TRBV14|TRBJ1-1
CASSQGSRGTAFF
TGTGCCAGCAGCCAGGGTTCTCGTGGTACGGCTTTCTTT
>NA|15|many|TRBV9|TRBJ1-2
CASSPRSWSNYGYTF
TGTGCCAGCAGCCCGCGGTCTTGGAGTAACTATGGCTACACCTTC
>TRBD1|14|NA|TRBV2|TRBJ1-6
CASRGTGNNSPLHF
TGTGCCAGCAGGGGGACAGGGAATAATTCACCCCTCCACTTT
>NA|14|NA|TRBV9|TRBJ2-1
CASSVAPGYNEQFF
TGTGCCAGCAGCGTAGCTCCGGGCTACAATGAGCAGTTCTTC
>NA|12|NA|TRBV30|TRBJ2-2
CAWSPGVGELFF
TGTGCCTGGAGTCCAGGGGTAGGGGAGCTGTTTTTT
>TRBD1|13|few|TRBV6-1|TRBJ2-7
CASRGQGIHEQYF
TGTGCCAGCAGGGGACAGGGTATCCACGAGCAGTACTTC
>TRBD2|17|NA|TRBV14|TRBJ2-3
CASSPRVLAAIGDTQYF
TGTGCCAGCAGCCCACGTGTACTAGCGGCGATCGGGGATACGCAGTATTTT
>NA|14|NA|TRBV5-4|TRBJ1-1
CASSLPGGNTEAFF
TGTGCCAGCAGCCTACCCGGGGGGAACACTGAAGCTTTCTTT
>TRBD1|15|few|TRBV6-5|TRBJ2-1
CASSYSTRGPNEQFF
TGTGCCAGCAGTTACTCGACCAGGGGGCCCAATGAGCAGTTCTTC
>TRBD1|13|many|TRBV7-9|TRBJ2-5
CASGTGSQETQYF
TGTGCCAGTGGGACAGGGTCCCAAGAGACCCAGTACTTC
>NA|16|NA|TRBV5-6|TRBJ2-5
CASSLTGGTSRETQYF
TGTGCCAGCAGCTTGACAGGGGGGACTAGTAGGGAGACCCAGTACTTC
>NA|13|many|TRBV10-1|TRBJ2-1
CASSESSFTEQFF
TGCGCCAGCAGTGAGTCCAGTTTCACTGAGCAGTTCTTC
>TRBD1|14|NA|TRBV29-1|TRBJ2-3
CSVARDRGVDTQYF
TGCAGCGTTGCCCGGGACAGGGGTGTAGATACGCAGTATTTT
>TRBD1|15|NA|TRBV14|TRBJ1-6
CASSQEGQSNSPLHF
TGTGCCAGCAGCCAAGAGGGACAGAGTAATTCACCCCTCCACTTT
>NA|14|NA|TRBV15|TRBJ2-3
CATSNPGSTDTQYF
TGTGCCACCAGCAACCCAGGTAGCACAGATACGCAGTATTTT
>NA|17|once|TRBV10-3|TRBJ1-2
CAISEIGVPSSNYGYTF
TGTGCCATCAGTGAAATCGGGGTTCCCTCTTCAAACTATGGCTACACCTTC
>TRBD2|13|few|TRBV30|TRBJ2-5
CAWDGGDGETQYF
TGTGCCTGGGACGGGGGGGATGGAGAGACCCAGTACTTC
>TRBD1|16|few|TRBV5-1|TRBJ2-5
CASSFPSQGAQETQYF
TGCGCCAGCAGCTTTCCCTCACAGGGGGCCCAAGAGACCCAGTACTTC
>NA|15|NA|TRBV6-5|TRBJ1-1
CASSTRLGTNTEAFF
TGTGCCAGCAGTACTCGACTTGGTACGAACACTGAAGCTTTCTTT
>NA|13|many|TRBV27|TRBJ2-7
CASSRGGVYEQYF
TGTGCCAGCAGTCGAGGAGGCGTATACGAGCAGTACTTC
>TRBD2|18|few|TRBV5-1|TRBJ2-1
CASSLGTSGASLYNEQFF
TGCGCCAGCAGCTTAGGAACTAGCGGGGCGAGCCTCTACAATGAGCAGTTCTTC
>NA|13|few|TRBV30|TRBJ2-4
CAWKRLAKNIQYF
TGTGCCTGGAAACGGTTAGCCAAAAACATTCAGTACTTC
>NA|14|many|TRBV19|TRBJ2-5
CASGVGVAKETQYF
TGTGCCAGTGGTGTGGGGGTGGCGAAAGAGACCCAGTACTTC
>NA|18|once|TRBV7-2|TRBJ1-5
CASSLELVPGRAGQPQHF
TGTGCCAGCAGCTTAGAACTCGTGCCGGGTCGTGCCGGTCAGCCCCAGCATTTT
>TRBD1|13|NA|TRBV6-5|TRBJ1-2
CASRKTGFYGYTF
TGTGCCAGCAGGAAGACAGGGTTCTATGGCTACACCTTC
>TRBD1|13|once|TRBV29-1|TRBJ1-5
CSVGDSENQPQHF
TGCAGCGTTGGGGACAGTGAAAATCAGCCCCAGCATTTT
>NA|13|NA|TRBV9|TRBJ1-1
CASSVATGTEAFF
TGTGCCAGCAGCGTAGCGACTGGCACTGAAGCTTTCTTT
>TRBD1|13|NA|TRBV30|TRBJ1-2
CACYGDSEYGYTF
TGTGCCTGTTACGGGGACAGCGAGTATGGCTACACCTTC
>NA|13|NA|TRBV5-6|TRBJ1-2
CASSLNRVYGYTF
TGTGCCAGCAGCTTGAACAGAGTATATGGCTACACCTTC
>TRBD1|12|medium-sized|TRBV19|TRBJ1-2
CASRQGAGGYTF
TGTGCCAGTAGGCAGGGGGCTGGCGGCTACACCTTC
>TRBD1|15|NA|TRBV14|TRBJ1-2
CASSQVGQGARGYTF
TGTGCCAGCAGCCAAGTCGGGCAGGGGGCGCGGGGCTACACCTTC
>NA|11|few|TRBV5-6|TRBJ1-1
CASSRHGEAFF
TGTGCCAGCAGCAGACACGGCGAAGCTTTCTTT
>TRBD1|14|few|TRBV7-8|TRBJ2-5
CASSSQGSGETQYF
TGTGCCAGCAGCTCACAGGGGTCTGGGGAGACCCAGTACTTC